At least ten counts were recorded for the clone carrying this TCR beta chain. This entry belongs to a study of neurological immune-mediated disorders. The V and J ends lost 5 bases and 6 bases respectively, with 14 bases between them. This CDR3 is built from 14 residues. Per germline, CDR1 KGHDR and CDR2 SFDVKD. TCRdb ran MiXCR on the 5' RACE reads and lists one entry per CDR3 protein. The repertoire holds more than 70,000 distinct CDR3 sequences, with about a tenth as singletons. The sample taken for sequencing was PBMCs. This chain links TRBV24-1 with TRBJ2-3; no clear D. This receptor was taken from a man aged 35 to 55 in good health. CDR3 sequence (DNA): TGTGCCACCAGTGGCTCAGTTCATTCCGATACGCAGTATTTT. Protein: CATSGSVHSDTQYF.